The clone carrying this TCR beta chain appeared once. The repertoire was sequenced with immunoSEQ multiplex PCR; TCRdb's copy has only in-frame clones and lacks some. The repertoire holds more than 70,000 clones, around 90% seen once, with around 3% in the top ten. V was clipped by 6 bases and J by 2 bases; unmatched bases: 10. The CDR3 spans 16 residues. Germline V gives CDR1 SGHTA, CDR2 FQGNSA. These data are taken from a study of blood T cell repertoires in COVID-19. Study overall: COVID-19 samples, acute and convalescent, were from the United States, Italy and Spain.

The chain has TRBV7-2 and TRBJ1-2, with 9 bases matching TRBD1. The sequence came from a woman aged 45 to 65 with active or convalescent COVID-19. Sequencing was carried out using peripheral blood. The CDR3 loop is CASSPRAGTGNYGYTF. Written as DNA, the CDR3 is TGTGCCAGCAGTCCCCGAGCTGGGACAGGGAACTATGGCTACACCTTC. Complete variable domain (other parts from reference TRBV7-2 and TRBJ1-2): GAGVSQSPSNKVTEKGKDVELRCDPISGHTALYWYRQSLGQGLEFLIYFQGNSAPDKSGLPSDRFSAERTGGSVSTLTIQRTQQEDSAVYLCASSPRAGTGNYGYTFGSGTRLTVV.